The 31 T cell receptor beta chains listed next were all sequenced from one sample in a study of blood T cells in healthy people across ages (dated by TCRdb to 2014 to 2015). Library preparation was by 5' RACE. The sequencer was an Illumina HiSeq 2500. A second PCR of roughly 6 to 12 cycles was run with a J-beta primer mix and a sample-barcoded 5' primer. TCRdb handled the public reads itself, with Q25 trimming in fastp and clone calling in MiXCR, and kept productive beta chains. Duplicate CDR3 protein sequences are folded into a single record with the most common DNA and genes. This sample gives 1 million or so distinct CDR3 sequences in total; roughly 45% of them show up just once. Over 15% of the sample belongs to the ten largest clones. Source material: blood. The receptors derive from a woman aged 60-70 years in good health.

This clonotype turned up a few times. The CDR3 region is CASSRTSIYNEQFF. CDR3 nucleotides: TGTGCCAGCAGTCGGACTAGCATTTACAATGAGCAGTTCTTC. The chain recombines TRBV7-8 with TRBJ2-1, with 8 bases fitting TRBD2. This CDR3 spans 14 amino acids. Germline CDR1 is SGHVS and CDR2 is FQNEAQ. Trimming removed 6 bases from V and 4 bases from J; junction bases left unmatched: 5. Together with reference TRBV7-8 and TRBJ2-1, the CDR3 gives the full variable domain: GAGVSQSPRYKVAKRGQDVALRCDPISGHVSLFWYQQALGQGPEFLTYFQNEAQLDKSGLPSDRFFAERPEGSVSTLKIQRTQQEDSAVYLCASSRTSIYNEQFFGPGTRLTVL.

V and J are TRBV5-1 and TRBJ2-5, with 13 nucleotides matching TRBD2. The CDR3 spans 16 residues. The V and J ends lost 3 bases and 3 bases, in that order; junction bases with no gene match: 5. CDR1 is SGHRS and CDR2 is YFSETQ in the germline V gene. CDR3: CASSSRTSGSKETQYF. The DNA of the CDR3 is TGCGCCAGCAGCTCCAGGACTAGCGGGAGTAAAGAGACCCAGTACTTC.

As to this clonotype: Its ends do not fully match the called genes, so a read error is possible. V usage is TRBV4-1 and J usage is TRBJ2-3; D ambiguous. Germline V gene sequence: CDR1 MGHRA, CDR2 YSYEKL. The CDR3 covers 15 residues. The CDR3 DNA follows: TGCGCCAGCAGTCAAGCCCAACAGCTCACAGATACGCAGTATTTT. Its translation is CASSQAQQLTDTQYF.

The chain joins TRBV21-1 to TRBJ2-6; the table's D call of TRBD1 was not tested on the DNA. TRBV21-1 is described as a pseudogene. This CDR3 spans 18 amino acids. This CDR3 reads CASSKSRGLVSGANVLTF. CDR3 DNA sequence: TGTGCCAGCAGCAAATCCAGGGGGCTTGTCTCTGGGGCCAACGTCCTGACTTTC.

This clonotype was observed a few times. This chain connects TRBV2 to TRBJ2-7; TRBD1 agrees at 10 bases. CDR3 size: 15 residues. Trimming took 4 bases from V and 2 from J; bases not matched to a gene: 5. Germline lookup yields CDR1 SNHLY and CDR2 FYNNEI. The CDR3 region has the DNA TGTGCCAGCAGTGGTCTCGGACAGGGGGCCTACGAGCAGTACTTC. Translating it yields CASSGLGQGAYEQYF.

CDR3 amino acids: CASSSTTGYTDTQYF. The CDR3 DNA follows: TGTGCCAGCAGTTCCACGACAGGCTACACAGATACGCAGTATTTT. This rearrangement joins TRBV27 to TRBJ2-3, with a tentative D call TRBD1 (6 bases). V lost 4 bases and J 2 bases, leaving 13 bases between the germline ends. From germline, CDR1 is MNHEY and CDR2 SMNVEV (reference sequence). This CDR3 is 15 amino acids long.

This clonotype came up many times. The chain joins TRBV6-5 to TRBJ2-7; 7 bases are a match to TRBD2. The ends lost 5 bases at V and 2 bases at J; junction bases unmatched: 3. The CDR3 loop spans 13 amino acids. Germline CDR1 is MNHEY and CDR2 is SVGAGI. Written as DNA, the CDR3 is TGTGCCAGCAGTGAAGGACTAGCCTACGAGCAGTACTTC. It is translated as CASSEGLAYEQYF.

This chain joins TRBV6-6 and TRBJ2-7; 10 nucleotides line up with TRBD2. The CDR3 is 14 amino acids. Unmatched junction bases numbered 6, after V lost 4 bases and J lost 6 bases. Germline V gives CDR1 MNHNY, CDR2 SVGAGI (reference sequence). The CDR3 loop reads CASSSLSGRGEQYF. The CDR3 nucleotides are TGTGCCAGCAGTTCCCTCAGCGGGAGGGGCGAGCAGTACTTC.

This sequence joins TRBV15 and TRBJ2-3; TRBD2 agrees at 11 bases. The CDR3 loop spans 16 amino acids. CDR1 and CDR2 from the germline V gene are LNHNV and YYDKDF (reference sequence). V was pared by 3 bases and J by 4 bases, with 6 bases of the junction left unmatched. The CDR3 DNA is TGTGCCACCAGCAGGGATAGCGGGAGGGCCGCAGATACGCAGTATTTT. It codes for CATSRDSGRAADTQYF. The full variable domain, rest sourced from reference TRBV15 and TRBJ2-3, is DAMVIQNPRYQVTQFGKPVTLSCSQTLNHNVMYWYQQKSSQAPKLLFHYYDKDFNNEADTPDNFQSRRPNTSFCFLDIRSPGLGDTAMYLCATSRDSGRAADTQYFGPGTRLTVL.

The chain carries TRBV5-1 and TRBJ2-5; 8 bases agree with TRBD1. This CDR3 contains 15 residues. Trimming took 0 bases from V and 11 from J; bases not matched to a gene: 12. CDR1 is SGHRS and CDR2 is YFSETQ in the germline V gene. CDR3 sequence: CASSLEPQGAGEQYF. The CDR3, as DNA: TGCGCCAGCAGCTTGGAACCGCAGGGGGCAGGGGAGCAGTACTTC. The whole variable domain, remainder taken from reference TRBV5-1 and TRBJ2-5, is KAGVTQTPRYLIKTRGQQVTLSCSPISGHRSVSWYQQTPGQGLQFLFEYFSETQRNKGNFPGRFSGRQFSNSRSEMNVSTLELGDSALYLCASSLEPQGAGEQYFGPGTRLLVL.

The DNA of the CDR3 is TGTGCCAGCAGCCAATCCGGCGTTCTTTCCCATGAGCAGTTCTTC. Translation: CASSQSGVLSHEQFF. The chain couples TRBV14 to TRBJ2-1; no clear D. Germline V gives CDR1 SGHDN, CDR2 FVKESK. Trimming took 2 bases from V and 8 from J, leaving 16 bases between them. The CDR3 contains 15 residues. Drawing the rest from reference TRBV14 and TRBJ2-1, the complete variable domain is EAGVTQFPSHSVIEKGQTVTLRCDPISGHDNLYWYRRVMGKEIKFLLHFVKESKQDESGMPNNRFLAERTGGTYSTLKVQPAELEDSGVYFCASSQSGVLSHEQFFGPGTRLTVL.

This clonotype showed up just once. The gene calls are TRBV12-3 or TRBV12-4 and TRBJ2-3, with 8 bases matching TRBD2. The ends lost 1 base at V and 6 bases at J; junction bases unmatched: 15. This CDR3 spans 18 amino acids. The chain's CDR3 is CASSLGGLAGHGGDTQYF. The DNA for the CDR3 is TGTGCCAGCAGTTTAGGGGGTCTAGCGGGCCACGGCGGGGATACGCAGTATTTT.

The rearrangement links TRBV11-3 to TRBJ2-3; D possibly corresponds to TRBD2 (5 bases). Per the germline V gene, CDR1 is SGHNT and CDR2 is YENEEA. The CDR3 has 16 amino acids. With 1 base removed from V and 1 base from J, the gap between germline ends came to 12 bases. The DNA of the CDR3 is TGTGCCAGCAGCTTAGGGGAGTCTGTTGGCACAGATACGCAGTATTTT. Translated, it gives CASSLGESVGTDTQYF. Complete variable domain (other parts from reference TRBV11-3 and TRBJ2-3): EAGVVQSPRYKIIEKKQPVAFWCNPISGHNTLYWYLQNLGQGPELLIRYENEEAVDDSQLPKDRFSAERLKGVDSTLKIQPAELGDSAVYLCASSLGESVGTDTQYFGPGTRLTVL.

The chain couples TRBV27 to TRBJ2-7; D could derive from TRBD1 or TRBD2 (6 bases each). The CDR3 spans 16 residues. V lost 7 bases and J 2 bases, leaving 21 bases between the germline ends. Germline CDR1 MNHEY, CDR2 SMNVEV (reference sequence). The CDR3 sequence: CASKEGGWTAPYEQYF. The DNA of the CDR3 is TGTGCCAGCAAGGAGGGGGGCTGGACTGCACCCTACGAGCAGTACTTC.

The rearrangement links TRBV13 to TRBJ2-7; 9 nucleotides match TRBD1. There are 16 residues in the CDR3. Unmatched junction bases numbered 11, after V lost 3 bases and J lost 5 bases. Looked up from germline, CDR1 is PRHDT and CDR2 is FYEKMQ (reference sequence). The CDR3 reads CASSFLTTGGFHEQYF. The CDR3 coding sequence is TGTGCCAGCAGCTTTCTGACGACAGGGGGATTTCACGAGCAGTACTTC.

This clonotype was counted only a few times. The V and J genes are TRBV21-1 and TRBJ1-4; the D call in the table, TRBD1, was not verified against the DNA. TRBV21-1 is a known pseudogene. The CDR3 has 20 residues. CDR3 coding DNA: TGTGCCAGCAGCAAAGGAGGACAGGCCCCCGATTCGAGCTGGCTGGAAAAACTGTTTTTT. Encoded protein: CASSKGGQAPDSSWLEKLFF.

V gene TRBV6-1 combines with J gene TRBJ2-1, with unresolved D. The germline gives CDR1 MNHNS, CDR2 SASEGT. With 3 bases removed from V and 7 bases from J, the gap between germline ends came to 7 bases. The CDR3 loop spans 12 amino acids. CDR3: CASSEPRNEQFF. The CDR3, as DNA: TGTGCCAGCAGTGAGCCCAGGAATGAGCAGTTCTTC.

This clonotype occurred many times. The rearrangement joins TRBV14 to TRBJ2-7; 9 nucleotides match TRBD2. The V gene's germline CDR1 is SGHDN and CDR2 FVKESK. The CDR3 sequence is 15 residues long. The V gene end was trimmed by 5 bases and the J gene end by 4 bases; junction bases not matched to a gene: 9. In nucleotides, the CDR3 is TGTGCCAGCAGCTTGAGTAGCGGGAGAAGGTACGAGCAGTACTTC. This codes for CASSLSSGRRYEQYF.

This chain joins TRBV28 and TRBJ2-2; D uncertain. Trimming left V 3 bases short and J 0 bases short, with 11 bases between. Germline-derived CDR1 and CDR2 are MDHEN and SYDVKM. CDR3 size: 16 residues. CDR3 in amino acids: CASSFYIDPNTGELFF. The CDR3 nucleotides are TGTGCCAGCAGTTTCTACATCGATCCGAACACCGGGGAGCTGTTTTTT.

Only a few counts were recorded for this clonotype. A much larger clone differs from this one at a single base, so this may be a read error. This chain connects TRBV15 to TRBJ2-3; possibly TRBD2 for D (5 bases). CDR1 and CDR2 (germline): LNHNV, YYDKDF (reference sequence). This CDR3 is 16 amino acids long. Trimming stripped 1 base from V and 0 bases from J, with 11 bases between. CDR3 sequence reads: CATSRGGLGSTDTQYF. The CDR3 DNA is TGTGCCACCAGCAGAGGTGGACTGGGGAGCACAGATACGCAGTATTTT.

This clonotype has more than one count but fewer than ten. This chain links TRBV12-3 or TRBV12-4 with TRBJ2-7; TRBD2 agrees at 9 bases. With V trimmed by 3 bases and J by 7 bases, 13 bases remained unmatched. This CDR3 comprises 16 residues. The chain's CDR3 is CASSLRKAGGPGEQYF. DNA for the CDR3: TGTGCCAGCAGTTTGAGGAAGGCGGGAGGGCCGGGTGAGCAGTACTTC.

This rearrangement joins TRBV29-1 to TRBJ2-3; 11 bases agree with TRBD1. The CDR3 extends over 13 amino acids. Per the germline V gene, CDR1 is SQVTM and CDR2 is ANQGSEA. CDR3: CTGQGAYTDTQYF. Written as DNA, the CDR3 is TGCACCGGACAGGGGGCGTACACAGATACGCAGTATTTT.

This clonotype came up a few times. The V call is TRBV11-2, the J call TRBJ1-6; D gene uncertain. Germline V gene sequence: CDR1 SGHAT, CDR2 FQNNGV. V was pared by 1 base and J by 14 bases, with 6 bases between. This CDR3 region has 11 residues. The CDR3 region is CASSLGSALHF. CDR3 nucleotides: TGTGCCAGCAGCTTAGGTTCGGCCCTCCACTTT.

This clonotype was found a few times. The chain carries TRBV7-9 and TRBJ2-5; possibly TRBD2 for D (6 bases). This CDR3 comprises 15 residues. With 0 bases removed from V and 3 bases from J, the gap between germline ends came to 11 bases. Germline CDR1 and CDR2: SEHNR and FQNEAQ (reference sequence). The chain's CDR3 is CASSLAASGEETQYF. The CDR3 nucleotides read TGTGCCAGCAGCTTAGCTGCATCGGGGGAAGAGACCCAGTACTTC.

This clonotype was observed many times. The genes are TRBV2 and TRBJ2-4, with 9 nucleotides matching TRBD1. This CDR3 comprises 15 residues. After removal of 5 bases from V and 4 bases from J, the junction contained 6 bases not matched to a gene. CDR1 is SNHLY, CDR2 FYNNEI, per germline. The DNA of the CDR3 is TGTGCCAGCAGTAGTGGGGACAGGGCTAAAAACATTCAGTACTTC. Translation: CASSSGDRAKNIQYF.

This clonotype was counted only a few times. V and J are TRBV27 and TRBJ1-6; perhaps TRBD1 as D (5 bases). The CDR3 consists of 16 residues. Trimming took off 4 bases at V and 8 bases at J, with 18 bases between the two ends. The germline CDR1 and CDR2 sequences are MNHEY and SMNVEV (reference sequence). CDR3 sequence reads: CASSSPGRRLHSPLHF. CDR3 nucleotide sequence: TGTGCCAGCAGTTCCCCGGGACGGCGGCTTCATTCACCCCTCCACTTT.

The V gene is TRBV2, the J gene TRBJ1-1; D may be TRBD1 (6 bases). V was clipped by 3 bases and J by 8 bases, with 13 bases between them. Per germline, CDR1 SNHLY and CDR2 FYNNEI. CDR3 length: 13 amino acids. The chain's CDR3 is CASSEGVGQEAFF. DNA for the CDR3: TGTGCCAGCAGTGAGGGGGTTGGACAGGAAGCTTTCTTT.

CDR3 DNA: TGCAGCGTTGTTCAGGGAGGCGGCTACACCTTC. Its translation: CSVVQGGGYTF. The genes are TRBV29-1 and TRBJ1-2; the D gene is possibly TRBD1 (5 bases). CDR3 length: 11 residues. V was cut by 4 bases and J by 8 bases, with 11 bases left in between. Germline loops: CDR1 SQVTM, CDR2 ANQGSEA.

This clonotype was seen only a few times. V usage is TRBV20-1 and J usage is TRBJ2-5, with TRBD2 matching over 8 bases. CDR1 and CDR2 from the germline V gene are DFQATT and SNEGSKA (reference sequence). The CDR3 has 15 residues. The V gene end was trimmed by 5 bases and the J gene end by 5 bases; junction bases not matched to a gene: 13. This chain's CDR3 is CSASPNSGIAETQYF. The CDR3 nucleotides read TGCAGTGCTTCCCCGAATAGCGGGATTGCGGAGACCCAGTACTTC.

This clonotype has only a few counts. The rearrangement joins TRBV9 to TRBJ2-5; TRBD2 agrees at 8 bases. The V gene's germline CDR1 is SGDLS and CDR2 YYNGEE. Trimming took 0 bases from V and 1 from J; bases not matched to a gene: 5. This CDR3 is built from 16 residues. In DNA form, the CDR3 reads TGTGCCAGCAGCGTAGCTCCGGCGGGAGGCCAAGAGACCCAGTACTTC. Protein: CASSVAPAGGQETQYF.

Details on this clonotype: This CDR3 is missing its conserved last phenylalanine or tryptophan, likely due to a read error. The chain links TRBV28 to TRBJ2-5, with TRBD1 as a possible D gene (5 bases). V was clipped by 6 bases and J by 5 bases, with 19 bases between them. From germline, CDR1 is MDHEN and CDR2 SYDVKM. The CDR3 has 15 amino acids. In DNA, the CDR3 is TGTGCCAGCAGACCTCTTATTGGGGCCAGCGAGACCCAGTACCTC. It translates to CASRPLIGASETQYL.